The 8 T cell receptor beta chains listed next were all sequenced from one sample in a study of blood T cells in healthy people across ages. A J-beta primer mix and a sample-barcoded 5' primer were used in a second PCR of about 6 to 12 cycles. TCRdb processed the 5' RACE reads anew with MiXCR; each CDR3 protein has one entry. The table includes roughly 1.7 million distinct CDR3 sequences, about 32% detected once. The sample taken for sequencing was blood. These TCRs come from a woman aged 25 to 39 in good health.

The gene calls are TRBV7-9 and TRBJ1-1; D gene uncertain. V lost 4 bases and J 0 bases, leaving 6 bases between the germline ends. Germline V lookup: CDR1 SEHNR, CDR2 FQNEAQ (reference sequence). The CDR3 is 13 amino acids. This CDR3 reads CASSSNLNTEAFF. The CDR3 DNA is TGTGCCAGCAGCTCAAATTTGAACACTGAAGCTTTCTTT.

This clonotype was seen ten or more times. This sequence joins TRBV20-1 and TRBJ2-3; 10 bases align to TRBD2. V gave up 0 bases and J gave up 4 bases; unmatched junction bases: 7. The germline V gene encodes CDR1 DFQATT and CDR2 SNEGSKA (reference sequence). CDR3 length equals 16 residues. The CDR3 spells CSARDSLTSGSDTQYF. The CDR3 nucleotides read TGCAGTGCTAGAGACTCCTTGACTAGCGGGTCAGATACGCAGTATTTT.

The rearrangement uses TRBV4-1 and TRBJ2-1, with 9 bases fitting TRBD2. Germline-derived CDR1 and CDR2 are MGHRA and YSYEKL. With V trimmed by 1 base and J by 5 bases, 9 bases remained unmatched. The CDR3 length is 17 residues. The CDR3 bases are TGCGCCAGCAGCCAAGTAGGGCGGGGGGGCATCAACAATGAGCAGTTCTTC. It codes for CASSQVGRGGINNEQFF.

This clonotype was observed many times. V and J are TRBV4-1 and TRBJ2-7; TRBD1 aligns across 10 bases. The CDR3 covers 14 residues. Germline assignment: CDR1 MGHRA and CDR2 YSYEKL. V lost 4 bases, J lost 6 bases, and 6 bases stayed unmatched. CDR3 sequence (DNA): TGCGCCAGCAGCCCGCGACAGGGGGCGGGCGAGCAGTACTTC. Encoded protein: CASSPRQGAGEQYF.

In this sample, this clonotype turned up a few times. The rearrangement links TRBV4-1 to TRBJ2-5; D unclear. V was clipped by 2 bases and J by 5 bases, with 15 bases between them. Germline lookup yields CDR1 MGHRA and CDR2 YSYEKL. The CDR3 length is 15 residues. The CDR3 coding sequence is TGCGCCAGCAGCCAAAACTTAGCTGGTCCTGAGACCCAGTACTTC. It codes for CASSQNLAGPETQYF.

This clonotype has ten or more counts. The chain carries TRBV7-6 and TRBJ2-7, with TRBD2 matching 10 bases. Germline loops: CDR1 SGHVS, CDR2 FNYEAQ. This CDR3 comprises 16 residues. The junction had 9 bases not matched to a gene; V was cut back by 5 bases and J by 2 bases. The CDR3 here is CASSPLDSGRAYEQYF. CDR3 bases: TGTGCCAGCAGCCCGTTGGACAGCGGGAGGGCCTACGAGCAGTACTTC. Drawing the rest from reference TRBV7-6 and TRBJ2-7, the complete variable domain is GAGVSQSPRYKVTKRGQDVALRCDPISGHVSLYWYRQALGQGPEFLTYFNYEAQQDKSGLPNDRFSAERPEGSISTLTIQRTEQRDSAMYRCASSPLDSGRAYEQYFGPGTRLTVT.

The chain joins TRBV5-4 to TRBJ2-3; the match to TRBD2 covers 7 bases. The CDR3 loop spans 15 amino acids. The germline CDR1 and CDR2 sequences are SGHNT and YYREEE (reference sequence). The ends lost 2 bases at V and 3 bases at J; junction bases unmatched: 6. The chain's CDR3 is CASSFQSGKTDTQYF. The DNA of the CDR3 is TGTGCCAGCAGCTTCCAAAGCGGGAAAACAGATACGCAGTATTTT.

This clonotype was detected only a few times. Compared with germline, one end of the junction differs, possibly owing to a read error. The rearrangement joins TRBV13 to TRBJ2-1; D is perhaps TRBD1 or TRBD2 (6 bases each). The CDR3 is made up of 16 amino acids. Germline V gene lookup returns CDR1 PRHDT and CDR2 FYEKMQ (reference sequence). The CDR3 sequence: CASSLGLGGAYNEQFF. CDR3 bases: TGTGCCAGCAGCCTAGGGCTCGGGGGCGCCTACAATGAGCAGTTCTTC.